Presented here are 23 T cell receptor beta chains from one specimen sequenced in a study of blood T cell repertoires in COVID-19. The table came from immunoSEQ multiplex PCR; TCRdb's copy has only in-frame clones and leaves some out. The sample yields under 300,000 clones, roughly 91% seen once. The specimen sequenced was peripheral blood. These TCRs come from a woman in her thirties or forties who had recovered from COVID-19.

The chain uses TRBV5-5 and TRBJ1-6; D uncertain. There are 16 residues in the CDR3. V shed 2 bases and J shed 0 bases, with 9 bases lying between them. Germline V lookup: CDR1 SGHKS, CDR2 YYEKEE (reference sequence). CDR3 residues: CASSFRESSYNSPLHF. CDR3 coding DNA: TGTGCCAGCAGCTTCCGGGAGAGCTCCTATAATTCACCCCTCCACTTT.

The V call is TRBV29-1, the J call TRBJ1-5, with D maybe TRBD1 (5 bases). CDR1 and CDR2 from the germline V gene are SQVTM and ANQGSEA. V dropped 5 bases and J dropped 4 bases, with 12 bases sitting between them. The CDR3 loop spans 13 amino acids. The CDR3 is CSVSPGKNQPQHF. The CDR3 region has the DNA TGCAGCGTTTCCCCAGGGAAAAATCAGCCCCAGCATTTT.

The chain employs TRBV10-3 and TRBJ1-1; TRBD1 might be the D (6 bases). The germline V and J ends were trimmed by 6 bases and 1 base, with 9 bases remaining between them. This CDR3 has 13 amino acids. The V gene's germline CDR1 is ENHRY and CDR2 SYGVKD. CDR3 sequence: CAIRGGPNTEAFF. CDR3 coding DNA: TGTGCCATCAGGGGGGGGCCGAACACTGAAGCTTTCTTT.

This chain connects TRBV9 to TRBJ2-2, with TRBD1 as a possible D gene (5 bases). The germline gives CDR1 SGDLS, CDR2 YYNGEE. CDR3 size: 16 residues. The ends were cut back, 0 bases at V and 0 bases at J, with 9 bases in the middle. CDR3 residues: CASSVGTTANTGELFF. CDR3 bases: TGTGCCAGCAGCGTAGGGACAACTGCGAACACCGGGGAGCTGTTTTTT.

Only one count was recorded for this clone. The V gene is TRBV3-1 (or the pseudogene TRBV3-2), the J gene TRBJ2-7, with 7 bases matching TRBD1. Germline CDR1 reads LGHDT; CDR2 reads YNNKEL (reference sequence). The V segment lost 7 bases and the J segment 4 bases; nucleotides outside the gene matches: 13. The CDR3 is made up of 15 amino acids. CDR3 protein: CASNQPPQGPYEQYV. In DNA form, the CDR3 reads TGTGCCAGCAATCAACCCCCACAGGGGCCTTACGAGCAGTACGTC.

V usage is TRBV24-1 and J usage is TRBJ1-5; 8 nucleotides match TRBD1. Germline V CDR1 and CDR2: KGHDR, SFDVKD. J lost 0 bases, V lost 5 bases, and 5 bases had no gene match. This CDR3 contains 16 residues. DNA of the CDR3: TGTGCCACCAGTGGCCCGACAGGGGTTAGCAATCAGCCCCAGCATTTT. As protein: CATSGPTGVSNQPQHF.

The gene calls are TRBV9 and TRBJ1-3; D is ambiguous. With 0 bases removed from V and 0 bases from J, the gap between germline ends came to 10 bases. CDR3 length: 16 residues. Germline CDR1 reads SGDLS; CDR2 reads YYNGEE. The CDR3 bases are TGTGCCAGCAGCGTAGGTCCGGAGCTCTCTGGAAACACCATATATTTT. Protein product: CASSVGPELSGNTIYF.

The rearrangement joins TRBV28 to TRBJ1-1, with TRBD1 matching over 7 bases. This CDR3 spans 15 amino acids. The germline gives CDR1 MDHEN, CDR2 SYDVKM. V lost 6 bases, J lost 4 bases, and 11 bases stayed unmatched. The CDR3, as DNA: TGTGCCAGCAGCCTAGCAGGGGGTTACGGCACTGAAGCTTTCTTT. Its translation: CASSLAGGYGTEAFF.

The J gene is TRBJ2-7, the V gene TRBV15, with 8 bases identical to TRBD1. CDR1 is LNHNV and CDR2 is YYDKDF in the germline V gene (reference sequence). There are 15 residues in the CDR3. V was pared by 0 bases and J by 2 bases, with 3 bases of the junction left unmatched. The chain's CDR3 is CATSRDLGQAYEQYF. The CDR3 nucleotides are TGTGCCACCAGCAGAGATTTGGGACAGGCCTACGAGCAGTACTTC.

The table lists this clone with a few counts. Here the CDR3 reads CAWSPQVRGYTF. In DNA, the CDR3 is TGTGCCTGGAGTCCACAGGTCCGCGGCTACACCTTC. V and J are TRBV30 and TRBJ1-2; a possible D gene is TRBD1 (5 bases). Trimming cost V 2 bases and J 8 bases, with 12 bases left between them. In germline, CDR1 is GTSNPN, CDR2 SVGIG (reference sequence). This CDR3 region has 12 residues.

The genes are TRBV7-8 and TRBJ2-2, with D perhaps matching TRBD2 (6 bases). CDR1 and CDR2 (germline): SGHVS, FQNEAQ. Trimming removed 0 bases at V and 5 bases at J, with 13 bases between. The CDR3 runs 16 residues. The DNA of the CDR3 is TGTGCCAGCAGCTTAGCCTACGGCGGGGCTACCGGGGAGCTGTTTTTT. The encoded protein is CASSLAYGGATGELFF.

This clone appeared a few times. The V and J genes are TRBV10-3 and TRBJ2-2, with D maybe TRBD2 (6 bases). Germline CDR1 ENHRY, CDR2 SYGVKD. The CDR3 runs 16 residues. V was trimmed by 0 bases and J by 0 bases, leaving 8 bases between them. The chain's CDR3 is CAISESTGANTGELFF. In nucleotides, the CDR3 is TGTGCCATCAGTGAGTCGACGGGAGCGAACACCGGGGAGCTGTTTTTT.

This clone was detected once. The chain is built from TRBV18 and TRBJ1-4; 7 positions agree with TRBD1. Germline values: CDR1 KGHSH, CDR2 LQKENI. The length of the CDR3 is 15 residues. Trimming removed 4 bases from V and 2 bases from J; junction bases left unmatched: 4. CDR3 protein: CASSLTGVTNEKLFF. The CDR3 DNA sequence: TGTGCCAGCTCACTCACAGGGGTGACTAATGAAAAACTGTTTTTT.

The CDR3, as DNA: TGTGCCTGGAGCGGTTTTGGCTATGGCTACACCTTC. As protein: CAWSGFGYGYTF. The chain carries TRBV30 and TRBJ1-2, with unresolved D. The CDR3 sequence is 12 residues long. CDR1 and CDR2 from the germline V gene are GTSNPN and SVGIG (reference sequence). The V end was cut by 3 bases, the J end by 4 bases, with 9 bases between.

The chain employs TRBV19 and TRBJ2-1; 8 nucleotides line up with TRBD1. In germline, CDR1 is LNHDA, CDR2 SQIVND (reference sequence). With V trimmed by 6 bases and J by 2 bases, 6 bases remained unmatched. CDR3 length: 15 residues. For the CDR3, the DNA is TGTGCCAGTAGCCGGACAGGGATGGCCTACAATGAGCAGTTCTTC. Translated: CASSRTGMAYNEQFF.

The V gene is TRBV20-1, the J gene TRBJ2-5; a weak D match, TRBD2 (6 bases). Between the trimmed V and J ends, which lost 3 bases and 3 bases, there was a span of 14 bases. Germline V gene lookup returns CDR1 DFQATT and CDR2 SNEGSKA (reference sequence). The CDR3 loop spans 14 amino acids. CDR3 loop: CSASRGTPKETQYF. The CDR3 DNA reads as TGCAGTGCTAGTCGGGGGACCCCAAAAGAGACCCAGTACTTC.

The rearrangement joins TRBV4-1 to TRBJ1-2, with D perhaps matching TRBD1 (6 bases). CDR3 length: 15 amino acids. Looked up from germline, CDR1 is MGHRA and CDR2 is YSYEKL. V shed 3 bases and J shed 5 bases, with 16 bases lying between them. CDR3 bases: TGCGCCAGCAGCCACCACAACAGGGTAGGGTATGGCTACACCTTC. Translated, it gives CASSHHNRVGYGYTF.

This sequence joins TRBV20-1 and TRBJ1-2, with D hard to call. Trimming stripped 0 bases from V and 7 bases from J, with 6 bases between. CDR3 length: 11 residues. Germline V gives CDR1 DFQATT, CDR2 SNEGSKA (reference sequence). The DNA of the CDR3 is TGCAGTGCTAGAGATGGGCCTGGCTACACCTTC. It translates to CSARDGPGYTF.

V and J are TRBV6-5 and TRBJ2-3, with 10 nucleotides matching TRBD1. Trimming removed 6 bases from V and 2 bases from J; junction bases left unmatched: 5. CDR1 MNHEY and CDR2 SVGAGI come from the germline V gene. This CDR3 is built from 15 residues. CDR3 nucleotide sequence: TGTGCCAGCAGCACCGGACAGGGGGACACAGATACGCAGTATTTT. This encodes CASSTGQGDTDTQYF.

The V call is TRBV5-6, the J call TRBJ2-1; 10 nucleotides align to TRBD1. With 4 bases clipped from V and 6 bases from J, the junction kept 19 bases outside the gene matches. This CDR3 contains 19 residues. Germline CDR1 SGHDT, CDR2 YYEEEE. CDR3 bases: TGTGCCAGCAGCCCAACAACGACAGGGGGCTGGGCGGGGGGCAATGAGCAGTTCTTC. Residues: CASSPTTTGGWAGGNEQFF. Using reference TRBV5-6 and TRBJ2-1 for the parts outside the CDR3, the full variable domain is DAGVTQSPTHLIKTRGQQVTLRCSPKSGHDTVSWYQQALGQGPQFIFQYYEEEERQRGNFPDRFSGHQFPNYSSELNVNALLLGDSALYLCASSPTTTGGWAGGNEQFFGPGTRLTVL.

Only one count was recorded for this clone. This chain links TRBV6-5 with TRBJ2-1; 8 nucleotides match TRBD2. The germline V gene encodes CDR1 MNHEY and CDR2 SVGAGI. After removal of 0 bases from V and 4 bases from J, the junction contained 5 bases not matched to a gene. The CDR3 totals 16 residues. CDR3 nucleotides: TGTGCCAGCAGTTACTCGGGAGCGGGGGCATACAATGAGCAGTTCTTC. It translates to CASSYSGAGAYNEQFF.

The gene calls are TRBV10-3 and TRBJ1-4, with D uncertain. The CDR3 is made up of 14 amino acids. V lost 10 bases, J lost 3 bases, and 15 bases lay in between. From germline, CDR1 is ENHRY and CDR2 SYGVKD. The CDR3 reads CATTSEAANEKLFF. The CDR3 nucleotides read TGTGCCACCACCTCGGAGGCTGCTAATGAAAAACTGTTTTTT.

Points on this clone: Other DNA sequences in this sample translate to the same CDR3. The rearrangement joins TRBV18 to TRBJ1-1, with TRBD1 as a possible D gene (6 bases). The CDR3 is 14 residues long. In germline, CDR1 is KGHSH, CDR2 LQKENI. The germline V and J ends were trimmed by 0 bases and 5 bases, with 10 bases remaining between them. CDR3 loop: CASSPPGARTEAFF. Written as DNA, the CDR3 is TGTGCCAGCTCACCACCGGGGGCTCGTACTGAAGCTTTCTTT.